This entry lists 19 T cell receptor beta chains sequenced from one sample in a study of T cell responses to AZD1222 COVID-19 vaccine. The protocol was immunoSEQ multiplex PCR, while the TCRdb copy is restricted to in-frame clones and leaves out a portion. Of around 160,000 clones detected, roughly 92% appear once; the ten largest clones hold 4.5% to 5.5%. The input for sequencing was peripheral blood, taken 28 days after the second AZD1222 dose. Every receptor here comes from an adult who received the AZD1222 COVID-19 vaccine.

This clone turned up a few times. The CDR3 sequence: CASSFSPTNTEAFF. The CDR3 DNA reads as TGTGCCAGCAGTTTCAGTCCTACGAACACTGAAGCTTTCTTT. The chain combines TRBV27 with TRBJ1-1; no definite D call. Germline V gene sequence: CDR1 MNHEY, CDR2 SMNVEV (reference sequence). CDR3 length equals 14 residues. V was cut by 3 bases and J by 1 base, with 9 bases left in between.

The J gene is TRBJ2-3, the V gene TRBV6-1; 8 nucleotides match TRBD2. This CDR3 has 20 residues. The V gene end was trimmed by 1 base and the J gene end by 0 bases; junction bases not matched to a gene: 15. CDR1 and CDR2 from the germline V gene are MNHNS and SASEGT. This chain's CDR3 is CASSEVPGGPEGYSTDTQYF. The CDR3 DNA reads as TGTGCCAGCAGTGAAGTCCCGGGAGGGCCTGAGGGGTATAGCACAGATACGCAGTATTTT.

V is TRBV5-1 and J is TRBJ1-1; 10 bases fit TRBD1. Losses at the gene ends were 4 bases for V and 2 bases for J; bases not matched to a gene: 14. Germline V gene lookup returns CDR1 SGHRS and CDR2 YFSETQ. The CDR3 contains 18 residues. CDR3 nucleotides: TGCGCCAGCAGCCCAACCCTCTCGTGGACAGGGGGAAACACTGAAGCTTTCTTT. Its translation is CASSPTLSWTGGNTEAFF.

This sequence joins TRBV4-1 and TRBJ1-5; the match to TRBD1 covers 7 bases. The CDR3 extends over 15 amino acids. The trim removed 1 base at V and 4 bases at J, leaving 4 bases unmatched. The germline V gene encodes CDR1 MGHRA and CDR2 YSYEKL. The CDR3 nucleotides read TGCGCCAGCAGCCAAGGGGGCAGGGGGAATCAGCCCCAGCATTTT. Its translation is CASSQGGRGNQPQHF.

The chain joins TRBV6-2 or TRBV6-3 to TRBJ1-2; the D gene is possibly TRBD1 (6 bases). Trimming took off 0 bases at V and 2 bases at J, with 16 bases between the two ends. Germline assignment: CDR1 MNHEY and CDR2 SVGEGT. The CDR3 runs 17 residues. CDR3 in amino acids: CASSYSSGGRKNYGYTF. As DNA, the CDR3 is TGTGCCAGCAGTTACTCCTCCGGGGGGCGCAAGAACTATGGCTACACCTTC.

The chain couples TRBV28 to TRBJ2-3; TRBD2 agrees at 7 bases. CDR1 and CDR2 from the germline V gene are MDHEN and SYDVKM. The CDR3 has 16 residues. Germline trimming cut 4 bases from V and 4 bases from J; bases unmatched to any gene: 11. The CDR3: CASSSLWRELADTQYF. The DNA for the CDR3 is TGTGCCAGCAGTTCCCTGTGGCGGGAGCTGGCAGATACGCAGTATTTT.

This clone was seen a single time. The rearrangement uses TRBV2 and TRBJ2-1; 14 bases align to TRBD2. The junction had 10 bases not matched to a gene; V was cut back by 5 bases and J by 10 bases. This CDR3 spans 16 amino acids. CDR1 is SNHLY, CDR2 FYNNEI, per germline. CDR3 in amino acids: CASSTQGLAGVYEQFF. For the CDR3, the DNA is TGTGCCAGCAGTACACAGGGACTAGCGGGAGTGTACGAGCAGTTCTTC.

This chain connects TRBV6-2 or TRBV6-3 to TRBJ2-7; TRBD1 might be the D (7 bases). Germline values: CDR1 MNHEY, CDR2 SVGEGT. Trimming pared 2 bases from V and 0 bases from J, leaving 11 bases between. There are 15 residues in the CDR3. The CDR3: CASSYGGTASYEQYF. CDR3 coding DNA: TGTGCCAGCAGTTACGGGGGGACAGCCTCCTACGAGCAGTACTTC.

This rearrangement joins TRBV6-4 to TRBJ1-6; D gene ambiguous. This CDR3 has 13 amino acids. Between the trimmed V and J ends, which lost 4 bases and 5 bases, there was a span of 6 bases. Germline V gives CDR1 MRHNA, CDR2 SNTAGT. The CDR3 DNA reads TGTGCCAGCAGTGCGACGGATAATTCACCCCTCCACTTT. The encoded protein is CASSATDNSPLHF.

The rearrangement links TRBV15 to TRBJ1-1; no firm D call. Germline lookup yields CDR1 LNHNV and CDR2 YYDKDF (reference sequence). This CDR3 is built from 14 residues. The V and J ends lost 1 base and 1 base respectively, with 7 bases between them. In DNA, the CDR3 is TGTGCCACCAGCAGAGTGCTGCAGAACACTGAAGCTTTCTTT. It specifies CATSRVLQNTEAFF.

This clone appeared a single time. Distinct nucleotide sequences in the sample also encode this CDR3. The CDR3, as DNA: TGTGCCAGCAGCAGGAACAGGGGCTACGAGCAGTACTTC. It codes for CASSRNRGYEQYF. This sequence joins TRBV12-3 or TRBV12-4 and TRBJ2-7, with 7 positions matching TRBD1. There are 13 residues in the CDR3. V dropped 6 bases and J dropped 3; count of bases not matched to a gene: 5.

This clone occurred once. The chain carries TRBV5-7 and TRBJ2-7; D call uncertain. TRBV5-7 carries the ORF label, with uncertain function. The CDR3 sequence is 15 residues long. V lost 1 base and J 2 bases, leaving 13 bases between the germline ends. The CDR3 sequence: CASSLLGVLAYEQYF. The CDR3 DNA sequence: TGTGCCAGCAGCTTGCTTGGGGTACTTGCCTACGAGCAGTACTTC.

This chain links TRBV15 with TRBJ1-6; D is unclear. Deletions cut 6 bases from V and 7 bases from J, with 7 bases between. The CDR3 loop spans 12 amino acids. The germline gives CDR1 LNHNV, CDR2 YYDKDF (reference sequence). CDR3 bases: TGTGCCACCAGTACGCTCAATTCACCCCTCCACTTT. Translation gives CATSTLNSPLHF.

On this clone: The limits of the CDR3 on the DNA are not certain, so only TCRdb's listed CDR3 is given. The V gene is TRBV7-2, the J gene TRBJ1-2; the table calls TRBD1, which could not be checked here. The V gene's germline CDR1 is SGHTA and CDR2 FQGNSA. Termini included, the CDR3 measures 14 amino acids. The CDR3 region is CASSFGGGASGHTF.

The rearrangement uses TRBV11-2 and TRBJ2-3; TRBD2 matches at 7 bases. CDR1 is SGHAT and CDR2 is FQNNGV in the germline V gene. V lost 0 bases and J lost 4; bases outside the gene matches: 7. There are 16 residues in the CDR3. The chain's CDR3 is CASSLDRPSGPDTQYF. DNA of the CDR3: TGTGCCAGCAGCTTAGATCGGCCTAGCGGCCCAGATACGCAGTATTTT.

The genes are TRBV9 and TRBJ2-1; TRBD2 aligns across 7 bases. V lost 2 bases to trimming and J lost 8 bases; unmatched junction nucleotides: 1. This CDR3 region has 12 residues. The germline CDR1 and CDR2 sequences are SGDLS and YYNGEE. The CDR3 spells CASSVGGDEQFF. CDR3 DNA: TGTGCCAGCAGCGTTGGGGGGGATGAGCAGTTCTTC.

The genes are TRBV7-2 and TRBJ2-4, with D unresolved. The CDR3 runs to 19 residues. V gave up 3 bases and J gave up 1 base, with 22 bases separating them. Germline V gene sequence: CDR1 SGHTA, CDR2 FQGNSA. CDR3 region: CASSLDAPVTEWAKNIQYF. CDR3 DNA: TGTGCCAGCAGCTTGGACGCACCGGTCACCGAGTGGGCCAAAAACATTCAGTACTTC.

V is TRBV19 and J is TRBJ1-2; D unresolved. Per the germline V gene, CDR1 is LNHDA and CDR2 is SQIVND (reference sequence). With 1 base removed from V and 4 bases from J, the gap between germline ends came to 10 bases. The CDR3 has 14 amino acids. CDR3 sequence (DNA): TGTGCCAGTAGTATAGCGGGGTCCCCCTATGGCTACACCTTC. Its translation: CASSIAGSPYGYTF.

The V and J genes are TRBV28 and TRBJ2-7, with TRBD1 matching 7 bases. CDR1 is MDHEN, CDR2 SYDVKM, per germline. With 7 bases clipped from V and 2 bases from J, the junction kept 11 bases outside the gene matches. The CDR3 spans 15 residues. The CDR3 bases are TGTGCCAGCAATCGAGACAGGGTCCAGACCTACGAGCAGTACTTC. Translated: CASNRDRVQTYEQYF.